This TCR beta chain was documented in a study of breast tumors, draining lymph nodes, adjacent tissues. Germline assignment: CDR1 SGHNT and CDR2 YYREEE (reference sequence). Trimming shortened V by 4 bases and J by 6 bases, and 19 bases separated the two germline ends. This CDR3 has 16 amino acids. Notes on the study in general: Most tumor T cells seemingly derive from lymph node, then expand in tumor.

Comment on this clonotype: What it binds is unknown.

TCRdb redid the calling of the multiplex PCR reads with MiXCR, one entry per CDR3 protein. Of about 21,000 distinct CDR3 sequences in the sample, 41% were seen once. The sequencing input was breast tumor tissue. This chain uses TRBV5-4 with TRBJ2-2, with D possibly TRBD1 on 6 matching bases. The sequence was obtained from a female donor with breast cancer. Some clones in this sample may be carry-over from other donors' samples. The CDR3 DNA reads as TGTGCCAGCAGCCACAGGGCGAGTGTAACCCCCGGGGAGCTGTTTTTT. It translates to CASSHRASVTPGELFF.